This T cell receptor beta chain was retrieved from a study of radiotherapy plus CTLA-4 blockade in lung cancer. As for the study in general: Objective response rate was about 18%; disease control rate, around 30%.

To note about this clone: Its antigen remains unknown.

Points from the study as a whole: Following radiotherapy plus ipilimumab, tumor-derived TCR clones expanded in the blood.

People whose metastatic non-small-cell lung cancer was chemo-refractory got focal radiation along with CTLA-4 blockade by ipilimumab. CDR1 and CDR2 (germline): SGDLS, YYNGEE. The V and J ends lost 4 bases and 2 bases respectively, with 18 bases between them. The CDR3 is 17 residues long. The assay was immunoSEQ multiplex PCR, and TCRdb's table has in-frame clones only and misses some. The sample holds 52,000 or so clones, approximately 84% seen once. The V call is TRBV9, the J call TRBJ2-2; D gene ambiguous. The TCR was taken from a human donor with non-small cell lung cancer whose response to radiotherapy plus ipilimumab could not be evaluated. Sequencing used peripheral blood, obtained from a patient treated with radiotherapy plus ipilimumab. The CDR3 protein is CASSQRNTPLNTGELFF. The CDR3 DNA sequence: TGTGCCAGCAGCCAGAGGAATACCCCCTTAAACACCGGGGAGCTGTTTTTT.